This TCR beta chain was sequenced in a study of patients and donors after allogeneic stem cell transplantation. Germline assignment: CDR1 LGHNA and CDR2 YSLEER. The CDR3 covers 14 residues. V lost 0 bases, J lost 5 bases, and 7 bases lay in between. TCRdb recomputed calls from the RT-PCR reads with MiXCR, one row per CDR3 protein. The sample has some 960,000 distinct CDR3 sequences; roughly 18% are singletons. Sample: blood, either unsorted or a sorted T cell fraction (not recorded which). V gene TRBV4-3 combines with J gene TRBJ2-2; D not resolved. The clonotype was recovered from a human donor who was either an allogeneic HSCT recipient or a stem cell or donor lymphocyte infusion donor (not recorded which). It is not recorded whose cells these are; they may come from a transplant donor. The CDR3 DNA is TGCGCCAGCAGCCAAGATTGGTGGACCGGGGAGCTGTTTTTT. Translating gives CASSQDWWTGELFF.